One and the same sample provided the 10 T cell receptor beta chains below, sequenced in a study of T cells expressing NK-cell markers. With the 5' RACE reads reprocessed, TCRdb shows one record per CDR3 protein and no DNA. The listing contains about 300,000 distinct CDR3 sequences. Input material: blood T cells: a sorted CD56 or NKG2C T cell subset, CD4+ or CD8+ T cells, or bulk PBMC T cells (not recorded which). The receptors here all came from a woman between 18 and 69 years old in good health.

The genes are TRBV30 and TRBJ2-3; TCRdb designates TRBD1, a call that cannot be tested without DNA. The CDR3 has 13 amino acids. Germline loops: CDR1 GTSNPN, CDR2 SVGIG (reference sequence). CDR3 sequence reads: CAWHRGPGDTQYF.

The V gene is TRBV20-1, the J gene TRBJ1-1; the D call of TRBD1 rests on TCRdb alone, since no DNA is present to check it. Per the germline V gene, CDR1 is DFQATT and CDR2 is SNEGSKA (reference sequence). The CDR3 runs to 16 residues. CDR3 residues: CSARDGGRTMNTEAFF.

V usage is TRBV10-3 and J usage is TRBJ1-1; TCRdb's D call, TRBD1, is unchecked because there is no DNA. Germline V lookup: CDR1 ENHRY, CDR2 SYGVKD. This CDR3 is 14 amino acids long. CDR3 residues: CAISTGQGQAEAFF.

This chain links TRBV7-2 with TRBJ2-5; TCRdb reports TRBD1, a call that lacks DNA to check it against. Looked up from germline, CDR1 is SGHTA and CDR2 is FQGNSA. The CDR3 extends over 16 amino acids. The CDR3 here is CASSLQGPTFAETQYF.

This chain connects TRBV27 to TRBJ2-1; no DNA is available, so the TRBD2 call from TCRdb remains unchecked. CDR1 MNHEY and CDR2 SMNVEV come from the germline V gene (reference sequence). The CDR3 is 15 residues long. Here the CDR3 reads CASSLLVAGGSEQFF.

The V gene is TRBV4-3, the J gene TRBJ2-2; TCRdb indicates TRBD1, and absent DNA this call remains unverified. CDR3 length: 17 residues. The germline CDR1 and CDR2 sequences are LGHNA and YSLEER. The CDR3 protein is CASSQGPGRGNTGELFF.

The chain has TRBV29-1 and TRBJ1-1; TCRdb reports TRBD1, a call that lacks DNA to check it against. This CDR3 contains 13 residues. Germline-derived CDR1 and CDR2 are SQVTM and ANQGSEA. The CDR3 is CSVAGTVVTEAFF.

The chain is built from TRBV6-2 or TRBV6-3 and TRBJ2-5; TCRdb lists TRBD2, though no DNA is available to test this call. Germline-derived CDR1 and CDR2 are MNHEY and SVGEGT. The CDR3 consists of 12 residues. This CDR3 is CARRTSGETQYF.

The V call is TRBV3-1, the J call TRBJ2-5; the TCRdb D gene call, TRBD2, has no DNA to confirm it. The CDR3 covers 15 residues. Germline V gene data show CDR1 as LGHDT and CDR2 as YNNKEL (reference sequence). The CDR3 sequence is CASSDLGAGVETQYF.

The chain couples TRBV7-2 to TRBJ2-7; TCRdb picks TRBD1, but there is no DNA to check that call. Per the germline V gene, CDR1 is SGHTA and CDR2 is FQGNSA. This CDR3 is 14 amino acids long. CDR3 in amino acids: CASTSQGRVGEQYF.